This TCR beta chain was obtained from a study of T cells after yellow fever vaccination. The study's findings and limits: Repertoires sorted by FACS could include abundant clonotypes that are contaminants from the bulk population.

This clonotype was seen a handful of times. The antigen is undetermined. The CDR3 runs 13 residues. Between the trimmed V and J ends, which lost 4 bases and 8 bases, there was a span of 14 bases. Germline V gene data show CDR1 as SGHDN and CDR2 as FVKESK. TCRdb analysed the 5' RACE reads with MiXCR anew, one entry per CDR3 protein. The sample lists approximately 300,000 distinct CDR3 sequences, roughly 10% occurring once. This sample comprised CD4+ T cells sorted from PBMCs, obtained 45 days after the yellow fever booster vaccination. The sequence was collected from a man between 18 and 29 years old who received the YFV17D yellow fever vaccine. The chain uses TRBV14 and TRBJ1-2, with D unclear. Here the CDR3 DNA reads TGTGCCAGCAGCCCGGGGATACAAGGGGGCTACACCTTC. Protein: CASSPGIQGGYTF.